This T cell receptor beta chain was retrieved from a study of blood T cell repertoires in COVID-19. Participant ages covered roughly 18 to 89 years across 24 US areas. The authors' processing: Using reference gene primer amplification, nucleated cell counts were estimated. Profiling relied on immunoSEQ multiplex PCR, and the TCRdb table lists in-frame clones only, not all of them. The D gene and trimming were derived from the DNA, and the V and J assignments and clone size from that table. The sample lists approximately 230,000 clones, over 80% occurring once. This TCR came from a woman aged 18-29 years who had recovered from COVID-19. The sequencing input was PBMCs or T cells enriched from blood (not recorded which).

The CDR3 here is CASSPGTVQETQYF. CDR3 nucleotide sequence: TGCGCCAGCAGCCCTGGGACAGTTCAAGAGACCCAGTACTTC. The chain joins TRBV5-1 to TRBJ2-5; 7 bases map to TRBD1. Trimming at V came to 4 bases and at J to 2 bases, leaving 5 bases not matched to a gene. CDR3 length equals 14 residues. Germline-derived CDR1 and CDR2 are SGHRS and YFSETQ.